Listed below are T cell receptor beta chains from one sample, sequenced in a study of T cells in Graves' hyperthyroidism and ophthalmopathy. TCRdb independently ran MiXCR on the multiplex PCR reads; one entry per CDR3 protein. The data hold about 290,000 distinct CDR3 sequences, with 16% observed a single time. Material: blood. These receptors came from a man between 25 and 39 years old with Graves' hyperthyroidism. Both conserved end residues are part of each CDR3. Fields, in order: D gene, V gene, CDR3 length, clone size, J gene, CDR3 protein, CDR3 DNA. The D gene is left open where the match is weak. Not all rows give a size; the values are once, few, many and, for expanded clones, a class.

>.|TRBV19|16|.|TRBJ1-5
CASSSRSAAYNQPQHF
TGTGCCAGTAGCAGCCGTTCAGCGGCGTACAATCAGCCCCAGCATTTT
>TRBD2|TRBV7-2|17|many|TRBJ2-2
CASSLTGGLAGGGELFF
TGTGCCAGCAGCCTGACCGGGGGACTAGCGGGAGGAGGGGAGCTGTTTTTT
>TRBD1|TRBV11-2|17|many|TRBJ1-5
CASSLGLGTGGFQPQHF
TGTGCCAGCAGCTTAGGATTAGGGACAGGTGGTTTTCAGCCCCAGCATTTT
>TRBD1|TRBV19|15|.|TRBJ2-7
CASTPRSGTGYEQYF
TGTGCCAGTACCCCGCGCTCCGGGACAGGGTACGAGCAGTACTTC
>TRBD1|TRBV2|15|.|TRBJ2-2
CASRDRGLNTGELFF
TGTGCCAGCAGAGACAGGGGGCTGAACACCGGGGAGCTGTTTTTT
>.|TRBV5-4|13|.|TRBJ2-5
CASSFSLRETQYF
TGTGCCAGCAGCTTCAGCCTCCGGGAGACCCAGTACTTC
>TRBD2|TRBV27|15|few|TRBJ2-1
CASMPSRELGNEQFF
TGTGCCAGCATGCCATCGCGGGAGTTAGGCAATGAGCAGTTCTTC
>.|TRBV5-6|13|.|TRBJ2-1
CASSRPPWLEQFF
TGTGCCAGCAGCCGACCTCCGTGGTTAGAGCAGTTCTTC
>TRBD1|TRBV28|11|.|TRBJ1-2
CASRRGQGYTF
TGTGCCAGCAGGAGGGGGCAAGGCTACACCTTC
>.|TRBV2|18|few|TRBJ1-6
CASSAIPRVAKGNSPLHF
TGTGCCAGCAGTGCTATCCCCCGGGTCGCGAAGGGGAATTCACCCCTCCACTTT
>.|TRBV20-1|13|many|TRBJ2-5
CSAAYRVGETQYF
TGCAGTGCTGCCTACAGGGTGGGGGAGACCCAGTACTTC
>TRBD2|TRBV3-1|15|.|TRBJ2-7
CASSPQTSGGVEQYF
TGTGCCAGCAGCCCCCAGACTAGCGGGGGGGTCGAGCAGTACTTC
>TRBD1|TRBV6-1|14|few|TRBJ1-5
CASSSRQGGQPQHF
TGTGCCAGCAGTTCCCGACAGGGGGGTCAGCCCCAGCATTTT
>.|TRBV12-3/TRBV12-4|13|many|TRBJ1-4
CASTEGGYEKLFF
TGTGCCAGCACCGAAGGCGGGTATGAAAAACTGTTTTTT
>.|TRBV18|15|many|TRBJ2-7
CASSPLGVVGAEQYF
TGTGCCAGCTCACCCTTAGGGGTGGTGGGTGCCGAGCAGTACTTC
>TRBD2|TRBV7-2|17|many|TRBJ2-1
CASRKEAGGPGYNEQFF
TGTGCCAGCAGGAAAGAAGCGGGAGGGCCGGGGTACAATGAGCAGTTCTTC
>TRBD2|TRBV6-1|17|many|TRBJ2-5
CASSPGTSGSGQETQYF
TGTGCCAGCAGTCCCGGGACTAGCGGGAGCGGTCAAGAGACCCAGTACTTC
>TRBD2|TRBV20-1|14|few|TRBJ2-3
CIPTPGLATDTQYF
TGCATCCCCACTCCGGGACTAGCTACAGATACGCAGTATTTT
>.|TRBV2|12|.|TRBJ2-1
CASTVVYNEQFF
TGTGCCAGTACGGTGGTTTACAATGAGCAGTTCTTC
>.|TRBV14|15|few|TRBJ1-2
CASSQFEGRVEGYTF
TGTGCCAGCAGCCAATTCGAGGGGCGCGTGGAAGGCTACACCTTC
>TRBD2|TRBV18|14|.|TRBJ2-1
CASSPATSRHEQFF
TGTGCCAGCTCACCAGCGACTAGCAGACATGAGCAGTTCTTC
>TRBD1|TRBV2|13|many|TRBJ2-2
CASRGTGTGELFF
TGTGCCAGCAGAGGGACAGGAACCGGGGAGCTGTTTTTT
>.|TRBV28|13|.|TRBJ2-1
CASSFGLYNEQFF
TGTGCCAGCAGTTTTGGGCTATACAATGAGCAGTTCTTC